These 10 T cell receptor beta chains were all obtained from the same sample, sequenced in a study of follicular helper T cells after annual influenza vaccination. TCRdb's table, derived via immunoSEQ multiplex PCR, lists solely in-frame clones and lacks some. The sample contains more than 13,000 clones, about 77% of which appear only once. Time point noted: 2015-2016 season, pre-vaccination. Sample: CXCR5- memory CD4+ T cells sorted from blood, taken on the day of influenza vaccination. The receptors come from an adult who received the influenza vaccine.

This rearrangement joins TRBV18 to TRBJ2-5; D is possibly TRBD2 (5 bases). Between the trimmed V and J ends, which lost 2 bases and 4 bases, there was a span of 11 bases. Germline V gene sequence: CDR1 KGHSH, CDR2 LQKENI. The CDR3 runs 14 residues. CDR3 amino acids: CASSPGRAGETQYF. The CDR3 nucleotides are TGTGCCAGCTCACCAGGTCGGGCGGGAGAGACCCAGTACTTC. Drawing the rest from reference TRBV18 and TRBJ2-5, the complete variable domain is NAGVMQNPRHLVRRRGQEARLRCSPMKGHSHVYWYRQLPEEGLKFMVYLQKENIIDESGMPKERFSAEFPKEGPSILRIQQVVRGDSAAYFCASSPGRAGETQYFGPGTRLLVL.

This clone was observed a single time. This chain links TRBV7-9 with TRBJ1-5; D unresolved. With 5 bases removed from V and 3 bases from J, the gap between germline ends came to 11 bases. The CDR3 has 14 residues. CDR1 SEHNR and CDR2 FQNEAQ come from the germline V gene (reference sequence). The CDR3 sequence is CASSRDGPNQPQHF. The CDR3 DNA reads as TGTGCCAGCAGCAGAGACGGCCCCAATCAGCCCCAGCATTTT.

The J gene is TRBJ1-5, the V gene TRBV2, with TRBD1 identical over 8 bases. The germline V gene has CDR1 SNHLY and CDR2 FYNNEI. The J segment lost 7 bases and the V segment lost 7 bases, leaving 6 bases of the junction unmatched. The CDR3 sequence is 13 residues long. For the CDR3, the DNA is TGTGCCAGCACTACAGGGGGTAGCCAGCCCCAGCATTTT. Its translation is CASTTGGSQPQHF.

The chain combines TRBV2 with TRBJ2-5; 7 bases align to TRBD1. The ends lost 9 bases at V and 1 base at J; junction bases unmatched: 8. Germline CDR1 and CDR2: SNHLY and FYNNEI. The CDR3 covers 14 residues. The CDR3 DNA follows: TGTGCCAGTGATAAACAGGGGACCCAAGAGACCCAGTACTTC. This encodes CASDKQGTQETQYF.

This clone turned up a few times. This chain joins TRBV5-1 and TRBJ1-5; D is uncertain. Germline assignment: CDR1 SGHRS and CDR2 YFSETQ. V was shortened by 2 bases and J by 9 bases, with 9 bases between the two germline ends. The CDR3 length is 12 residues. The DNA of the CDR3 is TGCGCCAGCAGCTTAAGTGGAGGGCCCCAGCATTTT. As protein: CASSLSGGPQHF. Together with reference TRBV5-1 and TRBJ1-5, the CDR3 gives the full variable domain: KAGVTQTPRYLIKTRGQQVTLSCSPISGHRSVSWYQQTPGQGLQFLFEYFSETQRNKGNFPGRFSGRQFSNSRSEMNVSTLELGDSALYLCASSLSGGPQHFGDGTRLSIL.

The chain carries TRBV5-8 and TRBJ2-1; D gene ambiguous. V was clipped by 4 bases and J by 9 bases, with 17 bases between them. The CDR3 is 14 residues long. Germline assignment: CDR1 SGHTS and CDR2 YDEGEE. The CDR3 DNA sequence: TGTGCCAGCAGCATCGGCCCGCTAGTCGGTGAGCAGTTCTTC. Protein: CASSIGPLVGEQFF.

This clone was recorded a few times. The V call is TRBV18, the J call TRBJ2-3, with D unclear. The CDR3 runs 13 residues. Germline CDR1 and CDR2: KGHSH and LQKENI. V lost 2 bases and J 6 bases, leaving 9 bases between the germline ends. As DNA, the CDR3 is TGTGCCAGCTCACCAAAAGTGCCGGATACGCAGTATTTT. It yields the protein CASSPKVPDTQYF.

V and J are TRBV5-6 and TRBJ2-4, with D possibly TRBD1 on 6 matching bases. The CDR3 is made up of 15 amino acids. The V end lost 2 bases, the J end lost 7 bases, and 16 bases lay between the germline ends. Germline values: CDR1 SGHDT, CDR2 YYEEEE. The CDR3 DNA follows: TGTGCCAGCAGCTTACTATCCCAGGGGAGCAACATTCAGTACTTC. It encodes CASSLLSQGSNIQYF.

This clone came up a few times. The CDR3 is CASSQEGLSSYNSPLHF. The CDR3, as DNA: TGCGCCAGCAGCCAAGAAGGACTGAGCTCCTATAATTCACCCCTCCACTTT. The rearrangement joins TRBV4-1 to TRBJ1-6; D is undetermined. The V gene lost 0 bases and the J gene lost 0 bases, with 9 bases spanning the gap. CDR1 MGHRA and CDR2 YSYEKL come from the germline V gene. This CDR3 comprises 17 residues.

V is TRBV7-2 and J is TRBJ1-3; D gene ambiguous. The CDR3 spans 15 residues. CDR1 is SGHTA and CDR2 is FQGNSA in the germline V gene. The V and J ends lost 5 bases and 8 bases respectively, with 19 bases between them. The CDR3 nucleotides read TGTGCCAGCAGCCCCGGGGAGAAGGGCCGGGACACCATATATTTT. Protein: CASSPGEKGRDTIYF.